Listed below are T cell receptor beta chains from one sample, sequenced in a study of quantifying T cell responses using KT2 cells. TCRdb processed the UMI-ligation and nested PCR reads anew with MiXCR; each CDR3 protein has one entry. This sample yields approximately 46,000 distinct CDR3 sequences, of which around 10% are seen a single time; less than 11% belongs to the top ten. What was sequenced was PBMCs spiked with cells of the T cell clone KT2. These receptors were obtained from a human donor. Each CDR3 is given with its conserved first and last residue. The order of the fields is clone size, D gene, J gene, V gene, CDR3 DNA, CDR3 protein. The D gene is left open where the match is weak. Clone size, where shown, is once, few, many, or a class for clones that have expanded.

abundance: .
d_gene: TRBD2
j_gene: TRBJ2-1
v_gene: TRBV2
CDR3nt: TGTGCCAGCACACCTCAGCCGGGAGGCCGCAATGAGCAGTTCTTC
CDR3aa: CASTPQPGGRNEQFF

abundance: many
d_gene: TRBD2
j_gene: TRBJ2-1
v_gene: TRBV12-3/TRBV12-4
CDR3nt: TGTGCCAGCAGTTTCCGTGTCCCGTACGGGAGGGCCGGTTACAATGAGCAGTTCTTC
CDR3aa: CASSFRVPYGRAGYNEQFF

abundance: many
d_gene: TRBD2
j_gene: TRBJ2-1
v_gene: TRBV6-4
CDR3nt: TGTGCCAGCAGTGAACTAGCGGGGGATAGGGATGAGCAGTTCTTC
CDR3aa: CASSELAGDRDEQFF

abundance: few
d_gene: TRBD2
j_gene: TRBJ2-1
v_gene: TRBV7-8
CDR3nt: TGTGCCAGCAGCTTAGAGGGCGGGAGGTCCAATGAGCAGTTCTTC
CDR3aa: CASSLEGGRSNEQFF

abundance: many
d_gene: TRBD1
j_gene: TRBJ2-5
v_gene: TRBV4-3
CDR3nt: TGCGCCAGCAGCCAGAATCGACAGGGGAGGGAGACCCAGTACTTC
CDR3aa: CASSQNRQGRETQYF

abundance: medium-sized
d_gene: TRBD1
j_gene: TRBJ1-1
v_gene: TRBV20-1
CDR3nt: TGCAGTGCTAGAGACGCGTGGACAGGTGGGACTGAAGCTTTCTTT
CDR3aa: CSARDAWTGGTEAFF

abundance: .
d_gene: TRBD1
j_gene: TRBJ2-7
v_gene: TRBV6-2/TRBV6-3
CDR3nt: TGTGCCAGCAGCCCGGACAGGGTCCACGAGCAGTACTTC
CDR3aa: CASSPDRVHEQYF

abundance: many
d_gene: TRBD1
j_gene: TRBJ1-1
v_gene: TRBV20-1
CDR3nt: TGCAGTGCTAGATCCTGGGACAGGGGGCCGGGGAACACTGAAGCTTTCTTT
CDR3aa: CSARSWDRGPGNTEAFF

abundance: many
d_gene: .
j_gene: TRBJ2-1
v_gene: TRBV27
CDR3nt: TGTGCCAGCACGGACATTTACAATGAGCAGTTCTTC
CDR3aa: CASTDIYNEQFF

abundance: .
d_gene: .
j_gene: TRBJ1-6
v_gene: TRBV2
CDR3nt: TGTGCCAGCAGGGAGACAGGTCCGAATTCACCCCTCCACTTT
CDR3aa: CASRETGPNSPLHF

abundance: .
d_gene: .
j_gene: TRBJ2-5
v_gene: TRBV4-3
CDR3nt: TGCGCCAGCAGCCAAGATGTGGGGGGCACTCAGTGGACCCAGTACTTC
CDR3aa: CASSQDVGGTQWTQYF

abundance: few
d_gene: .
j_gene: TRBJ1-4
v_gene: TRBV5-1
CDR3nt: TGCGCCAGCAGCTTGGACACGTCCGAAAAACTGTTTTTT
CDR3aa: CASSLDTSEKLFF

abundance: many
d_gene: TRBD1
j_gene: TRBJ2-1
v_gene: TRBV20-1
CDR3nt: TGCAGTGCTAGATTTTACAGGGGAGTTGAGCAGTTCTTC
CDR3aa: CSARFYRGVEQFF

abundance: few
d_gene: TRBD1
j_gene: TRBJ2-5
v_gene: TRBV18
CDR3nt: TGTGCCAGCTCACCGAGCCGGGACAGTCAGGAGACCCAGTACTTC
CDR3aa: CASSPSRDSQETQYF

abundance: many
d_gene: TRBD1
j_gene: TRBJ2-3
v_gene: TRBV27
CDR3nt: TGTGCCAGCAGACGAGGACAGGGTGTCACAGATACGCAGTATTTT
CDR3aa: CASRRGQGVTDTQYF

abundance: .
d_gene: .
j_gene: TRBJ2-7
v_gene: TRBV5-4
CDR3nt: TGTGCCAGCAGCTTAATGAAGGGTAGCTCCCCCGGTGAGCAGTACTTC
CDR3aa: CASSLMKGSSPGEQYF

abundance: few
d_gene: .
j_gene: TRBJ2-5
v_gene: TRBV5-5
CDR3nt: TGTGCCAGCAGCCCTCCCCGGGGGGCTGAGACCCAGTACTTC
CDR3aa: CASSPPRGAETQYF

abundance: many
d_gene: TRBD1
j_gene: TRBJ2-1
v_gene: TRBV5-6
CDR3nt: TGTGCCAGCAGCTGGGGGGGACAGGGTAACAATGAGCAGTTCTTC
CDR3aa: CASSWGGQGNNEQFF

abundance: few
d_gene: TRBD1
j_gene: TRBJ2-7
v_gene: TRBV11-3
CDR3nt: TGTGCCGTAAAAGGACAGGGCGGAGACTACGAGCAGTACTTC
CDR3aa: CAVKGQGGDYEQYF

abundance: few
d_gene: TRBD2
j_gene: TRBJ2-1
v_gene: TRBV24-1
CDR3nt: TGTGCCACCAGTGTTACGACTAGCGGGGTATACTACAATGAGCAGTTCTTC
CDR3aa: CATSVTTSGVYYNEQFF

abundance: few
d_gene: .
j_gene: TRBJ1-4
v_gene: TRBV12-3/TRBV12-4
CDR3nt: TGTGCCAGCAGTCGCGGGGGCGGGATCACTAATGAAAAACTGTTTTTT
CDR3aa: CASSRGGGITNEKLFF

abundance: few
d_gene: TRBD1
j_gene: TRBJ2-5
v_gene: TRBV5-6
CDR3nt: TGTGCCAGCAGCCCGGACAGGGTGGATGAGACCCAGTACTTC
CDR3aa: CASSPDRVDETQYF

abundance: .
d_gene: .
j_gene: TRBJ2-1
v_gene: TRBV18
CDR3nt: TGTGCCAGCTCACCGATGGACTCCGCGGGGCAGTTCTTC
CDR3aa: CASSPMDSAGQFF

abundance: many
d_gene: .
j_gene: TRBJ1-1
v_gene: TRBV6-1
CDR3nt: TGTGCCAGCAGTGCGTCATTCGCTGAAGCTTTCTTT
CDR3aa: CASSASFAEAFF

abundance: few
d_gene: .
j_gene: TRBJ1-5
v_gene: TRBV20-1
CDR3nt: TGCAGTGCTAGGGGGACGGGAGGAAGCAATCAGCCCCAGCATTTT
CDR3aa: CSARGTGGSNQPQHF

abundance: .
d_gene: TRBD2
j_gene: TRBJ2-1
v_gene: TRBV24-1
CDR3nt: TGTGCCACCTCTAGCGGGAGGGATGAGCAGTTCTTC
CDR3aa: CATSSGRDEQFF

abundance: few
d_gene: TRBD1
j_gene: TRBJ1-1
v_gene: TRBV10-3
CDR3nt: TGTGCCACCCGGACAGGGAACACTGAAGCTTTCTTT
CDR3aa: CATRTGNTEAFF

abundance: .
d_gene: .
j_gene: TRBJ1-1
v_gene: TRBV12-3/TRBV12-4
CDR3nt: TGTGCCAGCAGCCTATTGGGCGGTGGGGGGACTGAAGCTTTCTTT
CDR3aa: CASSLLGGGGTEAFF

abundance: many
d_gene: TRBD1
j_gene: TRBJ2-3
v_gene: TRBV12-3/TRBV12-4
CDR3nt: TGTGCCAGCAGTCCACCCCAGGGGGCAGATACGCAGTATTTT
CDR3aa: CASSPPQGADTQYF

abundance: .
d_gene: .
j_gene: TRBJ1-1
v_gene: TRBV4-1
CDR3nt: TGCGCCAGCAGCCAAGATCCAGGAAGGAACACTGAAGCTTTCTTT
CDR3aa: CASSQDPGRNTEAFF

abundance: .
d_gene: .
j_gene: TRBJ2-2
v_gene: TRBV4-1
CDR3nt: TGCGCCAGCAGCCAAGAAAAAGGGACGGTAAACACCGGGGAGCTGTTTTTT
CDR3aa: CASSQEKGTVNTGELFF

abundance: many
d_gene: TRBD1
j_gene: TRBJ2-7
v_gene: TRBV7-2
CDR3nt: TGTGCCAGCAGCCCAGACAGGGTTAACGAGCAGTACTTC
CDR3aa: CASSPDRVNEQYF

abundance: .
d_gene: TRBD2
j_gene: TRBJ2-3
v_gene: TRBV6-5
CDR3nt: TGTGCCAGCAGAGGCCCTAGCGGGATTATTAGCACAGATACGCAGTATTTT
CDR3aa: CASRGPSGIISTDTQYF

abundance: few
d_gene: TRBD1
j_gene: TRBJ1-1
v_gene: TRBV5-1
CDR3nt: TGCGCCAGCAGCCAGGGGGAGTCCACTGAAGCTTTCTTT
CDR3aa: CASSQGESTEAFF

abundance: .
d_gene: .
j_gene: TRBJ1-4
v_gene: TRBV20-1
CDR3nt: TGCAGTGCTAGAGATTCGGGGGCTGGTGAAAAACTGTTTTTT
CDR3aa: CSARDSGAGEKLFF

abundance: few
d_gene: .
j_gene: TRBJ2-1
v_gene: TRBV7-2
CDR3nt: TGTGCCAGCAGCCAGATAGCGGCCCCTTTCGGTGAGCAGTTCTTC
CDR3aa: CASSQIAAPFGEQFF

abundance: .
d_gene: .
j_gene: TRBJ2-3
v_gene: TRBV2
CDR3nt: TGTGCCAGCAGCCTGTCAGGGGGCACAGATACGCAGTATTTT
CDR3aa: CASSLSGGTDTQYF

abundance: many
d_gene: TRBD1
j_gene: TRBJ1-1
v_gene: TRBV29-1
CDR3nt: TGCAGCGTTGAACCCACCGGGACAGAGAACACTGAAGCTTTCTTT
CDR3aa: CSVEPTGTENTEAFF

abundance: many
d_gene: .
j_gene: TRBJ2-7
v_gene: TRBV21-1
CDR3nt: TGTGCCAGCAGCAATAGACAGACCAGAGGAGGCGAGCAGTACTTC
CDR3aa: CASSNRQTRGGEQYF

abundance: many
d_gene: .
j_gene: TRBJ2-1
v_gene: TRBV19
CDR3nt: TGTGCCAGTACCTCCAGCGGCCACTCCTACAATGAGCAGTTCTTC
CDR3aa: CASTSSGHSYNEQFF

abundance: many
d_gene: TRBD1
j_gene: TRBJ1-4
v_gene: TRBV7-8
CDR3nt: TGTGCCAGCAGCCCAACCCATCCGGGACAGGGAAATGAAAAACTGTTTTTT
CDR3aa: CASSPTHPGQGNEKLFF

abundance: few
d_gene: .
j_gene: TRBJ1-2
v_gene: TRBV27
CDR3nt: TGTGCCAGCAGTTTGTCAGGGGATGGCTACACCTTC
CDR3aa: CASSLSGDGYTF

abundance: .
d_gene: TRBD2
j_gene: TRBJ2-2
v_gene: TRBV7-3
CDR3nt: TGTGCCAGCAGCTCGACTAGCGTGAACACCGGGGAGCTGTTTTTT
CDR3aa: CASSSTSVNTGELFF

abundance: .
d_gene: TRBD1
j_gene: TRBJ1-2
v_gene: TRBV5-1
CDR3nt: TGCGCCAGCAGCTTGGGGGGCACAGGGGATGGCTACACCTTC
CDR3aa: CASSLGGTGDGYTF